This TCR beta chain emerged from a study of blood T cells in healthy people across ages. It was with a sample-barcoded 5' primer and a J-beta primer mix that a second PCR of about 7 to 12 cycles was run. TCRdb fed the 5' RACE reads into MiXCR, producing one record per CDR3 protein. Of 850,000 to 1,100,000 distinct CDR3 sequences listed, roughly two fifths were seen once; the top ten hold roughly 13%. This CDR3 region has 15 residues. V lost 3 bases to trimming and J lost 0 bases; unmatched junction nucleotides: 8. From germline, CDR1 is DFQATT and CDR2 SNEGSKA (reference sequence). As concerns this clonotype: The antigen is unknown.

Findings of the study overall: In long-lived donors, naive CD4+ cell counts and diversity exceeded those of aged donors.

Extracted total RNA amounted to at least 5.5 micrograms for each sample. This TCR was recovered from a man younger than 30 in good health. The specimen was blood. This chain connects TRBV20-1 to TRBJ2-7; TRBD1 matches 7 bases. The CDR3 DNA reads as TGCAGTGCTAGTTCGTCGACAGGGTTCTCCTACGAGCAGTACTTC. Amino acids: CSASSSTGFSYEQYF.